The rows below give T cell receptor beta chains drawn from one sample of a study of blood T cell repertoires in COVID-19. Some clones are missing from TCRdb's copy, which holds only in-frame ones; the method was immunoSEQ multiplex PCR. Of roughly 30,000 clones in the sample, over 85% were seen once. Specimen: peripheral blood. The receptors shown here come from a human donor in a cohort sampled during active COVID-19. The CDR3 runs from the conserved cysteine through the conserved F or W. A D gene is named only where the DNA matches it firmly. Clone size is given for some rows only: seen once, a few or many times, or a class if the clone is expanded.

v_call	d_call	j_call	clone_size	cdr3_nt	cdr3_aa
TRBV3-1/TRBV3-2	TRBD1	TRBJ1-4	-	TGTGCCAGCAGTGACAGGGACCGGGGTGAAAAACTGTTTTTT	CASSDRDRGEKLFF
TRBV18	-	TRBJ1-1	-	TGTGCCAGCTCAACAGGGAGGAACACTGAAGCTTTCTTT	CASSTGRNTEAFF
TRBV4-1	TRBD2	TRBJ2-2	-	TGCGCCAGCAGCCAGCGGGCTAGCGGGAGGGGAACGAACACCGGGGAGCTGTTTTTT	CASSQRASGRGTNTGELFF
TRBV10-3	TRBD1	TRBJ1-4	-	TGTGCCATCAGCAGTACCGGGACAGGGGACGAAAAACTGTTTTTT	CAISSTGTGDEKLFF
TRBV27	-	TRBJ2-3	-	TGTGCCAGCAGTCAGACAGATACGCAGTATTTT	CASSQTDTQYF
TRBV6-5	-	TRBJ2-7	-	TGTGCCAGCAGTTACGGCACGGGTGGCTACGAGCAGTACTTC	CASSYGTGGYEQYF
TRBV19	-	TRBJ1-4	-	TGTGCCAGTAGTATAGATGGGGGAGGAACTAATGAAAAACTGTTTTTT	CASSIDGGGTNEKLFF
TRBV11-3	TRBD1	TRBJ2-7	-	TGTGCCAGCAGCTTGAGACAGGGGCTCTACGAGCAGTACTTC	CASSLRQGLYEQYF
TRBV2	TRBD1	TRBJ2-3	-	TGTGCCAGCAGCGGGGACAGGGAGATCACAGATACGCAGTATTTT	CASSGDREITDTQYF
TRBV29-1	-	TRBJ1-2	-	TGCAGCGTGGACACAGGGTCCTCTGGCTACACCTTC	CSVDTGSSGYTF
TRBV29-1	-	TRBJ2-1	once	TGCAGCGCTAGACTCAGCTCCTACAATGAGCAGTTCTTC	CSARLSSYNEQFF
TRBV3-1/TRBV3-2	-	TRBJ1-6	-	TGTGCCAGCAGCCAAGGGTCGGGTCCCAATTCACCCCTCCACTTT	CASSQGSGPNSPLHF
TRBV5-4	-	TRBJ2-5	-	TGTGCCAGCAGCTTCGGGGGGCCCGAGACCCAGTACTTC	CASSFGGPETQYF
TRBV3-1/TRBV3-2	TRBD2	TRBJ2-4	-	TGTGCCAGCAGCCAAGATCTCATTGGGCTAGCGGTTAAAAACATTCAGTACTTC	CASSQDLIGLAVKNIQYF
TRBV19	-	TRBJ1-1	-	TGTGCCAGTAGGTTAGGGGACACTGAAGCTTTCTTT	CASRLGDTEAFF
TRBV5-1	-	TRBJ1-1	-	TGCGCCAGCAGCTCCGGGACATTGAACACTGAAGCTTTCTTT	CASSSGTLNTEAFF
TRBV5-1	-	TRBJ1-4	-	TGCGCCAGCAGCATGGGGGCGGGGAATGAAAAACTGTTTTTT	CASSMGAGNEKLFF
TRBV5-1	TRBD1	TRBJ2-1	-	TGCGCCAGCAGCATTAGGACAGGGTCCTACAATGAGCAGTTCTTC	CASSIRTGSYNEQFF
TRBV2	-	TRBJ1-1	-	TGTGCCAGAATGAAGACAGCTATGAACACTGAAGCTTTCTTT	CARMKTAMNTEAFF
TRBV7-9	TRBD1	TRBJ2-2	-	TGTGCCAGCAGCTCAAGCGACAGGGGGCCTGGCGGGGAGCTGTTTTTT	CASSSSDRGPGGELFF
TRBV28	TRBD2	TRBJ2-7	-	TGTGCCAGCAGTTTTAGCGGGGGCCTTGGGGTTGGAGAGCAGTACTTC	CASSFSGGLGVGEQYF
TRBV7-9	-	TRBJ2-3	-	TGTGCCAGCAGCTTAGTCTTAGCGGTGATAGATACGCAGTATTTT	CASSLVLAVIDTQYF
TRBV10-3	TRBD1	TRBJ1-4	-	TGTGCCATCAGTGCCGGACAGGGGTTTAATGAAAAACTGTTTTTT	CAISAGQGFNEKLFF
TRBV19	-	TRBJ1-5	-	TGTGCCGCTGGACAGAAACTCTATCAGCCCCAGCATTTT	CAAGQKLYQPQHF
TRBV30	TRBD2	TRBJ2-3	once	TGTGCCTGGAGTGTAGGCGCGGGAGTAGATACGCAGTATTTT	CAWSVGAGVDTQYF
TRBV2	-	TRBJ1-3	few	TGTGCCAGCAGTCTGCGAGGTGGAAACACCATATATTTT	CASSLRGGNTIYF
TRBV7-9	-	TRBJ2-1	-	TGTGCCAGCAGCTTAGCCTACTCCCTAAGTGAGCAGTTCTTC	CASSLAYSLSEQFF
TRBV18	-	TRBJ1-3	-	TGTGCCAGCTCACCGGAAGGGGGAGGAAACACCATATATTTT	CASSPEGGGNTIYF
TRBV2	TRBD2	TRBJ2-1	once	TGTGCCAGCAGACTAGCGGGAGTCTCCAATGAGCAGTTCTTC	CASRLAGVSNEQFF
TRBV11-2	TRBD1	TRBJ1-6	-	TGTGCCAGCAGCTTAGCCGGGACAGGGGTTTCACCCCTCCACTTT	CASSLAGTGVSPLHF
TRBV5-4	-	TRBJ1-6	-	TGTGCCAGCAGCTTGTACAGGGACGGATCACCCCTCCACTTT	CASSLYRDGSPLHF
TRBV5-1	TRBD1	TRBJ2-3	-	TGCGCCAGCAGCTTGACGGGACAGTCCGATACAGATACGCAGTATTTT	CASSLTGQSDTDTQYF
TRBV4-2	-	TRBJ2-5	-	TGTGCCAGCAGCGAAAGAGGGGGCAGACAGGGCGGGGCCCAGTACTTC	CASSERGGRQGGAQYF
TRBV19	TRBD1	TRBJ1-6	-	TGTGCCAGTAGTCCAACAGGGGACGAATCACCCCTCCACTTT	CASSPTGDESPLHF
TRBV27	-	TRBJ1-4	-	TGTGCCAGCAGTTTTGCGGGCTTTGGAACTAATGAAAAACTGTTTTTT	CASSFAGFGTNEKLFF
TRBV4-2	TRBD2	TRBJ2-3	-	TGTGCCAGCAGCCAAGATGGACTAGCGGGGGGAGATACGCAGTATTTT	CASSQDGLAGGDTQYF
TRBV6-4	-	TRBJ1-1	-	TGTGCCAGCAGGGAAGACATGAACACTGAAGCTTTCTTT	CASREDMNTEAFF
TRBV28	-	TRBJ2-7	-	TGTGCCAGTTCTACCTACGAGCAGTACTTC	CASSTYEQYF
TRBV6-5	-	TRBJ1-2	-	TGTGCCAGCAGTAGAGACAGCTATGGCTACACCTTC	CASSRDSYGYTF
TRBV6-6	-	TRBJ2-6	-	TGTGCCTCCCGCGAAGAGGAATCTCCCGGGGCCAACGTCCTGACTTTC	CASREEESPGANVLTF
TRBV9	TRBD2	TRBJ2-2	-	TGTGCCAGCAGCGCTGGACTAGCGGGGGGGCTGGACACCGGGGAGCTGTTTTTT	CASSAGLAGGLDTGELFF
TRBV27	TRBD2	TRBJ2-6	-	TGTGCCAGCGGTACTAGCGGGATTAGCTCTGGGGCCAACGTCCTGACTTTC	CASGTSGISSGANVLTF
TRBV5-4	-	TRBJ2-5	-	TGTGCCAGCAGCTTGGGTATTCCGGGACAAGAGACCCAGTACTTC	CASSLGIPGQETQYF
TRBV5-4	TRBD1	TRBJ2-7	-	TGTGCCAGCAGCCATCTCGGGACAGGGATTGACGAGCAGTACTTC	CASSHLGTGIDEQYF